Below are 14 T cell receptor beta chains sequenced from a single sample in a study of PD-L1 blockade in urothelial cancer. The sample's time point: peripheral blood 6 weeks after treatment start. Here immunoSEQ multiplex PCR was the method, and the copy in TCRdb shows in-frame clones only, minus some. The data show about 110,000 clones, approximately 90% seen once. The sequencing used PBMCs, collected around atezolizumab (anti-PD-L1) treatment. Source of these receptors: a man aged 60 to 75 with urothelial cancer.

The gene calls are TRBV5-1 and TRBJ2-1; D perhaps matches TRBD2 (6 bases). Looked up from germline, CDR1 is SGHRS and CDR2 is YFSETQ. The CDR3 covers 18 residues. The ends were cut back, 2 bases at V and 0 bases at J, with 18 bases in the middle. CDR3 in amino acids: CASSLIGGRPSSYNEQFF. As DNA, the CDR3 is TGCGCCAGCAGCTTAATAGGAGGGAGGCCCAGCTCCTACAATGAGCAGTTCTTC.

This rearrangement joins TRBV7-2 to TRBJ2-5; 8 positions agree with TRBD2. Germline loops: CDR1 SGHTA, CDR2 FQGNSA. Trimming at V came to 3 bases and at J to 5 bases, leaving 11 bases not matched to a gene. The CDR3 consists of 16 residues. The CDR3 region has the DNA TGTGCCAGCAGCTTTGTCGGGGGGGCCGGTAGGGAGACCCAGTACTTC. Amino acids: CASSFVGGAGRETQYF. The full variable domain, rest sourced from reference TRBV7-2 and TRBJ2-5, is GAGVSQSPSNKVTEKGKDVELRCDPISGHTALYWYRQSLGQGLEFLIYFQGNSAPDKSGLPSDRFSAERTGGSVSTLTIQRTQQEDSAVYLCASSFVGGAGRETQYFGPGTRLLVL.

The chain uses TRBV10-1 and TRBJ2-1; 14 nucleotides line up with TRBD2. The CDR3 length is 17 residues. Trimming took 1 base from V and 5 from J; bases not matched to a gene: 4. The germline V gene encodes CDR1 WNHNN and CDR2 SYGVQD (reference sequence). CDR3: CASSELGLAGADNEQFF. CDR3 sequence (DNA): TGCGCCAGCAGTGAGTTGGGACTAGCGGGGGCCGACAATGAGCAGTTCTTC.

This rearrangement joins TRBV4-1 to TRBJ1-1; maybe TRBD1 (6 bases). Germline values: CDR1 MGHRA, CDR2 YSYEKL. Trimming removed 0 bases from V and 1 base from J, with 12 bases in between. The CDR3 totals 16 residues. The CDR3 protein is CASSQEKIRGNTEAFF. In DNA, the CDR3 is TGCGCCAGCAGCCAAGAGAAAATCAGGGGGAACACTGAAGCTTTCTTT.

This clone was detected only once. The V call is TRBV7-3, the J call TRBJ1-3; 7 positions match TRBD1. Germline V lookup: CDR1 SGHTA, CDR2 FQGTGA. Trimming cost V 4 bases and J 4 bases; bases outside gene matches: 10. The CDR3 runs to 16 residues. As DNA, the CDR3 is TGTGCCAGCAGCTCTTCCGCCGGGACAGAGGGAAACACCATATATTTT. It codes for CASSSSAGTEGNTIYF.

The chain uses TRBV18 and TRBJ1-1, with D maybe TRBD1 (5 bases). This CDR3 region has 15 residues. V dropped 3 bases and J dropped 3 bases, with 14 bases sitting between them. Germline CDR1 and CDR2: KGHSH and LQKENI. CDR3 loop: CASSPTGGDDTEAFF. The CDR3 DNA sequence: TGTGCCAGCTCACCTACCGGAGGGGATGACACTGAAGCTTTCTTT.

This chain links TRBV5-4 with TRBJ2-1; 8 positions agree with TRBD2. The CDR3 contains 14 residues. V gave up 1 base and J gave up 8 bases; unmatched junction bases: 5. Per germline, CDR1 SGHNT and CDR2 YYREEE (reference sequence). The CDR3 loop reads CASSLREGQDEQFF. The CDR3 nucleotides are TGTGCCAGCAGCTTGCGGGAGGGCCAGGATGAGCAGTTCTTC.

This rearrangement joins TRBV27 to TRBJ2-2; D uncertain. The CDR3 covers 14 residues. Germline V gene sequence: CDR1 MNHEY, CDR2 SMNVEV (reference sequence). V was clipped by 2 bases and J by 5 bases, with 9 bases between them. CDR3 sequence (DNA): TGTGCCAGCAGTTTAGGCCCAGGTACCGGGGAGCTGTTTTTT. Protein product: CASSLGPGTGELFF.

The chain combines TRBV19 with TRBJ2-5, with TRBD2 identical over 7 bases. In germline, CDR1 is LNHDA, CDR2 SQIVND (reference sequence). The CDR3 is made up of 14 amino acids. V was clipped by 10 bases and J by 5 bases; unmatched bases: 13. The DNA of the CDR3 is TGTGCCACGAAATTAGCGGGCGTATTCGAGACCCAGTACTTC. This codes for CATKLAGVFETQYF.

The rearrangement uses TRBV27 and TRBJ2-7; D is unclear. Germline V gene lookup returns CDR1 MNHEY and CDR2 SMNVEV (reference sequence). The CDR3 loop spans 15 amino acids. Trimming cost V 8 bases and J 3 bases, with 20 bases left between them. This CDR3 reads CASLSWQVLFYEQYF. The CDR3 bases are TGTGCCAGCCTCTCTTGGCAGGTACTGTTCTACGAGCAGTACTTC.

The CDR3, as DNA: TGTGCCAGCAGCAAACTAGGCGGGTCCTACGAGCAGTACTTC. Its translation: CASSKLGGSYEQYF. V gene TRBV7-2 combines with J gene TRBJ2-7; D is perhaps TRBD2 (5 bases). The ends were cut back, 5 bases at V and 1 base at J, with 12 bases in the middle. The CDR3 length is 14 residues. CDR1 is SGHTA and CDR2 is FQGNSA in the germline V gene.

This clone has only a few counts. The chain combines TRBV11-3 with TRBJ1-1; tentative D call: TRBD1 (6 bases). V was trimmed by 4 bases and J by 5 bases, leaving 11 bases between them. CDR3 length equals 13 residues. The germline CDR1 and CDR2 sequences are SGHNT and YENEEA. CDR3 in amino acids: CASSWGGATEAFF. CDR3 nucleotides: TGTGCCAGCAGCTGGGGGGGGGCAACTGAAGCTTTCTTT.

The chain links TRBV7-2 to TRBJ1-1; the D is unclear. V lost 1 base and J 0 bases, leaving 9 bases between the germline ends. CDR1 is SGHTA and CDR2 is FQGNSA in the germline V gene. This CDR3 is 15 amino acids long. CDR3 in amino acids: CASSLVASLNTEAFF. The CDR3 DNA sequence: TGTGCCAGCAGCTTAGTGGCCAGTTTGAACACTGAAGCTTTCTTT. Based on the CDR3 plus reference TRBV7-2 and TRBJ1-1, the full variable domain is GAGVSQSPSNKVTEKGKDVELRCDPISGHTALYWYRQSLGQGLEFLIYFQGNSAPDKSGLPSDRFSAERTGGSVSTLTIQRTQQEDSAVYLCASSLVASLNTEAFFGQGTRLTVV.

The chain joins TRBV9 to TRBJ1-2; 9 bases agree with TRBD1. The junction had 8 bases not matched to a gene; V was cut back by 4 bases and J by 7 bases. CDR3 length: 14 amino acids. The germline V gene has CDR1 SGDLS and CDR2 YYNGEE. CDR3 in amino acids: CASSSDRGIGGYTF. The CDR3 nucleotides are TGTGCCAGCAGCTCCGACAGGGGGATTGGTGGCTACACCTTC. The full variable domain, completed using reference TRBV9 and TRBJ1-2, is DSGVTQTPKHLITATGQRVTLRCSPRSGDLSVYWYQQSLDQGLQFLIQYYNGEERAKGNILERFSAQQFPDLHSELNLSSLELGDSALYFCASSSDRGIGGYTFGSGTRLTVV.